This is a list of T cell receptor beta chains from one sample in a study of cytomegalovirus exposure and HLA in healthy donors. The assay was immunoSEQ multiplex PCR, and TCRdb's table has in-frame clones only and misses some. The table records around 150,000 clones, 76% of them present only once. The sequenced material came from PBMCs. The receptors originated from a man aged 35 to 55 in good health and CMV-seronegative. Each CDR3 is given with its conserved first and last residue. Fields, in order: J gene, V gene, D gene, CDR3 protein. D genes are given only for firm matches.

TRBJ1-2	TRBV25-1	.	CASSNSGYGYTF
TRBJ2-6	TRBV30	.	CAWRWPTEPGANVLTF
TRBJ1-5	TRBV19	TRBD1	CASTPTGGNQPQHF
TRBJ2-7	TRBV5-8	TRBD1	CASSLGGQGRHEQYF
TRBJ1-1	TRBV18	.	CASSSGAEAFF
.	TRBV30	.	CAWQGSYEQYF
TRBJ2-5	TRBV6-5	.	CASSYSGSQETQYF
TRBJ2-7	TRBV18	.	CASSPAGLEQYF
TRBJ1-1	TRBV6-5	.	CASSTQGGTEAFF
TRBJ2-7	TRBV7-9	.	CASSLELGRRSTYEQYF
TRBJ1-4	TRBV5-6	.	CASSLGPTGGNEKLFF
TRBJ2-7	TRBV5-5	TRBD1	CASSLSTGDYEQYF
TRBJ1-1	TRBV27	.	CASSLRGSNTEAFF
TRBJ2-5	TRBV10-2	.	CASSQGWETQYF
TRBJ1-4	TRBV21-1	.	CASTKTKLFF
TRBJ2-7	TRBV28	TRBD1	CASSGQGARREQYF
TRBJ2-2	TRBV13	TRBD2	CASSPAGAGVGELFF
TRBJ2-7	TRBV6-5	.	CASSYRSVANEQYF
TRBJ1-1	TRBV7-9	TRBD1	CASTQGAEATEAFF
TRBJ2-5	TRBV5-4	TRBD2	CASRVAGGRETQYF
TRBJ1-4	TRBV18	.	CASSAGGAELFF
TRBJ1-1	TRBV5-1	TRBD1	CASSSPGGRGTEAFF
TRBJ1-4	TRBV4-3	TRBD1	CASSQDSLQGAGYEKLFF
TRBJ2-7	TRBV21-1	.	CASSKRQTISYEQYF
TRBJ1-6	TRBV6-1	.	CATARVSDSPLHF
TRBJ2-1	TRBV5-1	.	CASSVGISSYNEQFF
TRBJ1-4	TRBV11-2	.	CASSLGGVGGANEKLFF
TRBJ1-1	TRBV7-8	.	CASSLGARGGTEAFF
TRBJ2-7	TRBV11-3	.	CASSIGPGSYEQYF
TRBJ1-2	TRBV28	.	CATLRGGTNYGYTF
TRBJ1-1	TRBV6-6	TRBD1	CASTLTGGRTEAFF
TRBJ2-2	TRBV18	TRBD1	CASSGDRTGELFF
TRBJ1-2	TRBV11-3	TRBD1	CASSSAGQGARGYTF
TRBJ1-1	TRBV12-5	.	CASVRDRNTEAFF
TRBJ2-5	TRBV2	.	CASHNRGETQYF
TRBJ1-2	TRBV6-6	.	CASSYRQISTNYGYTF
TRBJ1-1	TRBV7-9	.	CATHSPGTRAEAFF
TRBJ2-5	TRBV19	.	CASSLRREETQYF